A selection of T cell receptor beta chains follows, all from one sample in a study of human thymus T cells. The protocol was immunoSEQ multiplex PCR, while the TCRdb copy is restricted to in-frame clones and leaves out a portion. The table has about 44,000 clones, approximately 95% seen once; the top ten hold 0.095% to 0.15%. The sequencing sample was made of blood. All receptors come from a boy younger than two with a congenital heart defect but otherwise immunologically healthy. Each CDR3 is given with its conserved first and last residue. A D gene is named only where the DNA matches it firmly. Size tells how often a clone was seen (once, few, many) or the class of an expanded clone, and some rows leave it out.

V gene	D gene	J gene	clone size	CDR3 DNA	CDR3 protein
TRBV6-5	-	TRBJ2-1	-	TGTGCCAGCAGTGGCGGGGCCGGTGACAATGAGCAGTTCTTC	CASSGGAGDNEQFF
TRBV27	-	TRBJ2-3	-	TGTGCCAGCAGTTTATCCAGGCCGGTCATACATACGCAGTATTTT	CASSLSRPVIHTQYF
TRBV7-2	TRBD2	TRBJ2-7	-	TGTGCCAGCAGCTTAAAAGTAACTAGCGGGGGCTACGAGCAGTACTTC	CASSLKVTSGGYEQYF
TRBV5-1	-	TRBJ2-1	once	TGCGCCAGCAGCTTGGAGACAGGAAGGGATGAGCAGTTCTTC	CASSLETGRDEQFF
TRBV6-5	-	TRBJ2-3	-	TGTGCCAGCAGTTACTCGGTCGGGGCTAGCACAGATACGCAGTATTTT	CASSYSVGASTDTQYF
TRBV5-4	TRBD2	TRBJ2-5	-	TGTGCCAGCAGCTTGGGGACTAGCGGGGGGCGACAAGAGACCCAGTACTTC	CASSLGTSGGRQETQYF
TRBV5-4	TRBD2	TRBJ2-3	-	TGTGCCAGCAGCGGTGGGACTAGCGGACGCACAGATACGCAGTATTTT	CASSGGTSGRTDTQYF
TRBV5-1	-	TRBJ2-7	-	TGCGCCAGCAGCTTGGGTGGGGGAGTGGACGAGCAGTACTTC	CASSLGGGVDEQYF
TRBV28	-	TRBJ1-2	once	TGTGCCAGCAGTTTTGTCAGCACAGCCCGCTTTGGATATGGCTACACCTTC	CASSFVSTARFGYGYTF
TRBV7-3	TRBD2	TRBJ2-1	-	TGTGCCAGCAGCGGGACTAGCTACAATGAGCAGTTCTTC	CASSGTSYNEQFF
TRBV5-5	-	TRBJ2-1	-	TGTGCCAGCAGCTTGGGCGGTTCCTACAATGAGCAGTTCTTC	CASSLGGSYNEQFF
TRBV4-3	-	TRBJ2-2	-	TGCGCCAGCAGCCAAGATGGTGGTGGAGGGGACACCGGGGAGCTGTTTTTT	CASSQDGGGGDTGELFF
TRBV4-1	-	TRBJ1-5	-	TGCGCCAGCAGCCAAGGACTTTATAGCAATCAGCCCCAGCATTTT	CASSQGLYSNQPQHF
TRBV7-3	TRBD1	TRBJ2-1	-	TGTGCCAGCAGCTCCGGGACAGGGCAGTTCTTC	CASSSGTGQFF
TRBV6-1	-	TRBJ2-7	-	TGTGCCAGCAGTCCCACGACAGGAAGGTACGAGCAGTACTTC	CASSPTTGRYEQYF
TRBV4-3	-	TRBJ2-7	-	TGCGCCAGCAGCCACGCCCCTGGGGGGAAGTGGACCTACGAGCAGTACTTC	CASSHAPGGKWTYEQYF
TRBV5-1	-	TRBJ1-2	-	TGCGCCAGCAGCTTGTTAGGGGAGGCCCTCTTATTATATGGCTACACCTTC	CASSLLGEALLLYGYTF
TRBV10-1	TRBD2	TRBJ2-1	-	TGCGCCAGCAGTTTAGCGGGGGAACCCCCCTACAATGAGCAGTTCTTC	CASSLAGEPPYNEQFF
TRBV5-4	TRBD1	TRBJ2-2	-	TGTGCCAGCAGCTTGAGGGACAGGGGTTCAGCCGGGGAGCTGTTTTTT	CASSLRDRGSAGELFF
TRBV6-6	TRBD2	TRBJ2-5	-	TGTGCCAGCAGAGGACTAGCGGGGGGGGGCGAGACCCAGTACTTC	CASRGLAGGGETQYF
TRBV28	TRBD1	TRBJ2-1	-	TGTGCCAGCAGTACCTACAGGGGAGTTTCATATGAGCAGTTCTTC	CASSTYRGVSYEQFF
TRBV5-1	TRBD1	TRBJ2-1	once	TGCGCCAGCAGCACGGTTACAGGGGTGTACAATGAGCAGTTCTTC	CASSTVTGVYNEQFF
TRBV19	TRBD2	TRBJ2-1	-	TGTGCCAGTAGTATAGTCGGGGGGGCGAACAATGAGCAGTTCTTC	CASSIVGGANNEQFF
TRBV7-2	-	TRBJ2-2	-	TGTGCCAGCAGCCCTTACGAGGGGTTGTCGACCGGGGAGCTGTTTTTT	CASSPYEGLSTGELFF